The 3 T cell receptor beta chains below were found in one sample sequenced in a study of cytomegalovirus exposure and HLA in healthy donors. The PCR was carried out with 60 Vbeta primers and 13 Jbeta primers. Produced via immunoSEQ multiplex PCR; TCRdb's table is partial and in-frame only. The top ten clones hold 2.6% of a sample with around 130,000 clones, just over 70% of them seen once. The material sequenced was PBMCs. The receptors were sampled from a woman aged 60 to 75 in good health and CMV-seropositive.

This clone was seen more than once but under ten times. The DNA of the CDR3 is TGTGCCAGCAGCCCGGGACTAGCATTCACCGGGGAGCTGTTTTTT. This gives the protein CASSPGLAFTGELFF. The J gene is TRBJ2-2, the V gene TRBV5-4; 9 bases line up with TRBD2. V lost 4 bases, J lost 4 bases, and 5 bases stayed unmatched. The CDR3 sequence is 15 residues long. CDR1 is SGHNT, CDR2 YYREEE, per germline (reference sequence).

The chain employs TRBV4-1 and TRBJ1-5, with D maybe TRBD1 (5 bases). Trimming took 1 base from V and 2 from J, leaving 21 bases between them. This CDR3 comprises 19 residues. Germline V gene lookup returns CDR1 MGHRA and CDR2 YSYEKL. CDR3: CASSQVSAGLPTGNQPQHF. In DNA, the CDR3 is TGCGCCAGCAGCCAAGTTTCTGCAGGGCTCCCGACGGGCAATCAGCCCCAGCATTTT.

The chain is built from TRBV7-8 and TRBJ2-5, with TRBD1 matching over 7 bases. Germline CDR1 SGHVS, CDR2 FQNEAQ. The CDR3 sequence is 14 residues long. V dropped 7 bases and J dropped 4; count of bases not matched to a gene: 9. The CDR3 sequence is CASIWVSGGETQYF. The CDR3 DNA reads TGTGCCAGCATTTGGGTCTCAGGGGGAGAGACCCAGTACTTC.